These 14 T cell receptor beta chains share one sample of origin, sequenced in a study of blood T cell repertoires in COVID-19. The protocol was immunoSEQ multiplex PCR, while the TCRdb copy is restricted to in-frame clones and leaves out a portion. This table holds just over 150,000 clones, less than 85% found once. Sequenced sample: peripheral blood. The receptors stem from a human donor with acute or convalescent COVID-19. The donor label of this sample is uncertain.

V and J are TRBV30 and TRBJ1-1; perhaps TRBD1 as D (5 bases). Trimming stripped 0 bases from V and 2 bases from J, with 7 bases between. CDR3 length: 13 amino acids. CDR1 GTSNPN and CDR2 SVGIG come from the germline V gene (reference sequence). In DNA, the CDR3 is TGTGCCTGGAGTGTTGGGGCCAACACTGAAGCTTTCTTT. Translating it yields CAWSVGANTEAFF.

The J gene is TRBJ1-2, the V gene TRBV24-1; a possible D gene is TRBD1 (6 bases). Per germline, CDR1 KGHDR and CDR2 SFDVKD. The length of the CDR3 is 15 residues. V lost 3 bases to trimming and J lost 4 bases, with 14 bases between them. The CDR3: CATSDPVTGLYGYTF. The CDR3 bases are TGTGCCACCAGTGATCCAGTGACAGGTCTCTATGGCTACACCTTC.

In this sample, this clone turned up once. The V gene is TRBV5-8, the J gene TRBJ1-4; 7 bases match TRBD1. The length of the CDR3 is 18 residues. In germline, CDR1 is SGHTS, CDR2 YDEGEE. The junction had 11 bases not matched to a gene; V was cut back by 3 bases and J by 0 bases. The CDR3 nucleotides are TGTGCCAGCAGCTGGCGAGGAAGGCAGGGGGCAACTAATGAAAAACTGTTTTTT. This gives the protein CASSWRGRQGATNEKLFF.

The chain couples TRBV24-1 to TRBJ2-6; D possibly corresponds to TRBD2 (5 bases). Germline V CDR1 and CDR2: KGHDR, SFDVKD. Trimming removed 2 bases at V and 0 bases at J, with 10 bases between. This CDR3 has 17 residues. The DNA of the CDR3 is TGTGCCACCAGTGATTCGGGGTGGCGCTCTGGGGCCAACGTCCTGACTTTC. Translating it yields CATSDSGWRSGANVLTF.

Here the CDR3 reads CASSLGGLTEAFF. The DNA of the CDR3 is TGTGCCAGCAGTTTAGGGGGACTTACTGAAGCTTTCTTT. V and J are TRBV28 and TRBJ1-1; weak D call: TRBD1 (5 bases). V lost 2 bases and J 5 bases, leaving 9 bases between the germline ends. This CDR3 has 13 amino acids. The germline V gene has CDR1 MDHEN and CDR2 SYDVKM.

CDR3 amino acids: CASTIRQGMNTEAFF. The DNA of the CDR3 is TGTGCCAGCACTATCAGACAGGGAATGAACACTGAAGCTTTCTTT. This sequence joins TRBV2 and TRBJ1-1, with 7 nucleotides matching TRBD1. Germline CDR1 is SNHLY and CDR2 is FYNNEI. J gave up 0 bases and V 7 bases, and 8 bases lay outside the gene matches. The CDR3 covers 15 residues.

The chain is built from TRBV5-1 and TRBJ1-6; 7 nucleotides line up with TRBD1. CDR1 and CDR2 from the germline V gene are SGHRS and YFSETQ. J lost 9 bases, V lost 4 bases, and 7 bases had no gene match. There are 14 residues in the CDR3. CDR3 DNA sequence: TGCGCCAGCAGCCGGACAGGTATAGGTTCACCCCTCCACTTT. It codes for CASSRTGIGSPLHF.

The J gene is TRBJ1-6, the V gene TRBV5-4; maybe TRBD1 (5 bases). The CDR3 spans 16 residues. CDR1 SGHNT and CDR2 YYREEE come from the germline V gene (reference sequence). V lost 4 bases, J lost 8 bases, and 19 bases lay in between. CDR3 DNA: TGTGCCAGCAGCCTCCGACAGACCCTTCAGGATTCACCCCTCCACTTT. Its protein is CASSLRQTLQDSPLHF.

The chain links TRBV6-5 to TRBJ1-4; 10 bases match TRBD1. The germline gives CDR1 MNHEY, CDR2 SVGAGI. The V and J ends lost 7 bases and 7 bases, in that order; junction bases with no gene match: 9. CDR3 length: 15 amino acids. CDR3 in amino acids: CASTRSGTGAEKLFF. CDR3 DNA: TGTGCCAGCACCCGATCCGGGACAGGGGCTGAAAAACTGTTTTTT.

This clone was counted a single time. The chain couples TRBV6-5 to TRBJ2-7, with D tentatively TRBD2 (6 bases). The CDR3 covers 15 residues. V dropped 0 bases and J dropped 2 bases, with 11 bases sitting between them. Germline loops: CDR1 MNHEY, CDR2 SVGAGI. The CDR3: CASSYSAGPTYEQYF. The CDR3 nucleotides read TGTGCCAGCAGTTACTCGGCGGGGCCAACCTACGAGCAGTACTTC.

The chain recombines TRBV6-5 with TRBJ1-3; D not certain. The CDR3 covers 15 residues. Germline CDR1 reads MNHEY; CDR2 reads SVGAGI. Between the trimmed V and J ends, which lost 5 bases and 0 bases, there was a span of 11 bases. CDR3 amino acids: CASSIQSNSGNTIYF. CDR3 bases: TGTGCCAGCAGTATCCAGTCGAACTCTGGAAACACCATATATTTT.

The CDR3 protein is CTTEGAGDTQYF. Written as DNA, the CDR3 is TGCACCACAGAGGGGGCCGGAGATACGCAGTATTTT. The V gene is TRBV29-1, the J gene TRBJ2-3, with TRBD1 identical over 7 bases. Germline loops: CDR1 SQVTM, CDR2 ANQGSEA. The CDR3 has 12 amino acids.

This sequence joins TRBV5-8 and TRBJ2-3; 9 positions match TRBD2. V shed 0 bases, J shed 0 bases, and the junction held 14 bases outside the gene matches. Germline CDR1 reads SGHTS; CDR2 reads YDEGEE. This CDR3 has 20 amino acids. The CDR3 is CASSLAWSSGITASTDTQYF. The CDR3 DNA is TGTGCCAGCAGCTTGGCCTGGTCTAGCGGGATCACCGCTAGCACAGATACGCAGTATTTT. The full variable domain, its missing parts supplied by reference TRBV5-8 and TRBJ2-3, is EAGVTQSPTHLIKTRGQQATLRCSPISGHTSVYWYQQALGLGLQFLLWYDEGEERNRGNFPPRFSGRQFPNYSSELNVNALELEDSALYLCASSLAWSSGITASTDTQYFGPGTRLTVL.

The genes are TRBV4-1 and TRBJ2-3; D is undetermined. CDR3 length: 18 amino acids. V lost 6 bases and J 1 base, leaving 23 bases between the germline ends. Germline V gene data show CDR1 as MGHRA and CDR2 as YSYEKL. The CDR3, as DNA: TGCGCCAGCAGTGGCACCTATGACTCTAACTATGGCACAGATACGCAGTATTTT. Translating gives CASSGTYDSNYGTDTQYF.